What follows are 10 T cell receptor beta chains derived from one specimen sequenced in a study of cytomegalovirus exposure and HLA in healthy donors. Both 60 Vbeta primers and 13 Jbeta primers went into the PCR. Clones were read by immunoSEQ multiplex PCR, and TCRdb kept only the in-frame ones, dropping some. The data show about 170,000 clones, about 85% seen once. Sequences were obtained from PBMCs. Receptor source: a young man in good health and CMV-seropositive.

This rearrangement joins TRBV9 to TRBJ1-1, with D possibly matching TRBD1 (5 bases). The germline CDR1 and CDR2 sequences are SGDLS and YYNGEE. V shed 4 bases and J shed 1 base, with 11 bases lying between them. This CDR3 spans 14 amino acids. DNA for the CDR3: TGTGCCAGCAGCCCGCATAGGGGGAACACTGAAGCTTTCTTT. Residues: CASSPHRGNTEAFF. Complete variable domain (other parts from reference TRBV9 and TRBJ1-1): DSGVTQTPKHLITATGQRVTLRCSPRSGDLSVYWYQQSLDQGLQFLIQYYNGEERAKGNILERFSAQQFPDLHSELNLSSLELGDSALYFCASSPHRGNTEAFFGQGTRLTVV.

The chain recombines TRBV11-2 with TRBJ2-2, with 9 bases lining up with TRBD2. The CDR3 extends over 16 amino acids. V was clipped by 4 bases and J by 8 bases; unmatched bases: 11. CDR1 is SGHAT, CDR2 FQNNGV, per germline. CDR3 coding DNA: TGTGCCAGCAGCTCTCCGGGACTAGCCTCTGGGGGGGAGCTGTTTTTT. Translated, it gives CASSSPGLASGGELFF.

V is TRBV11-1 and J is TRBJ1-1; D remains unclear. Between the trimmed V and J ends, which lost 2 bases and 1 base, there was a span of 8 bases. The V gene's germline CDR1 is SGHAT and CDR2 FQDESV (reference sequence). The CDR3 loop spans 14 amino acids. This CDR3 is CASSLLYRNTEAFF. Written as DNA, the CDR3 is TGTGCCAGCAGCTTATTGTACAGGAACACTGAAGCTTTCTTT.

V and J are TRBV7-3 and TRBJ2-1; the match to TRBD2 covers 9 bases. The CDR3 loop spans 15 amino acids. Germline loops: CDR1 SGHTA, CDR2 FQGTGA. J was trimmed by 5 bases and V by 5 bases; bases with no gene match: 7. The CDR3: CASSRIAGANNEQFF. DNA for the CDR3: TGTGCCAGCAGCCGGATAGCGGGAGCGAACAATGAGCAGTTCTTC.

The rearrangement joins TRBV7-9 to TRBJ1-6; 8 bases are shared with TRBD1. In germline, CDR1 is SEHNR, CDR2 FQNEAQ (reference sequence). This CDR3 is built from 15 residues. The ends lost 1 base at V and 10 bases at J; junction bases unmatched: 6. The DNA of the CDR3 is TGTGCCAGCAGCTTAGGAGGGACAGGACCCTCACCCCTCCACTTT. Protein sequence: CASSLGGTGPSPLHF.

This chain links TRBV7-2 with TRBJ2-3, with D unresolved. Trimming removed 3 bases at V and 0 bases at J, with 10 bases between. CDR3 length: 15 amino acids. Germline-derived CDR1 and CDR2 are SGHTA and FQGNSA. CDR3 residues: CASSFQPGSTDTQYF. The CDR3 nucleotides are TGTGCCAGCAGCTTCCAACCCGGTAGCACAGATACGCAGTATTTT.

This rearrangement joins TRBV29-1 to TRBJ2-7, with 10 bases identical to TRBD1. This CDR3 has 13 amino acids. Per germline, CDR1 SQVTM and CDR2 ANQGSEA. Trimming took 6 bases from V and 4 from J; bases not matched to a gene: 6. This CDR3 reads CSVGTGEGYEQYF. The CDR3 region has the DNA TGCAGCGTCGGGACAGGGGAGGGATACGAGCAGTACTTC.

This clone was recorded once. The CDR3 DNA reads as TGCGCCAGCAGCTTGGCGGTGGGGAGATTAGACAATGAGCAGTTCTTC. As protein: CASSLAVGRLDNEQFF. The chain carries TRBV5-1 and TRBJ2-1; D might be TRBD2 (5 bases). V was trimmed by 0 bases and J by 5 bases, leaving 15 bases between them. Germline V gives CDR1 SGHRS, CDR2 YFSETQ. This CDR3 has 16 residues. Full variable domain (rest looked up from reference TRBV5-1 and TRBJ2-1): KAGVTQTPRYLIKTRGQQVTLSCSPISGHRSVSWYQQTPGQGLQFLFEYFSETQRNKGNFPGRFSGRQFSNSRSEMNVSTLELGDSALYLCASSLAVGRLDNEQFFGPGTRLTVL.

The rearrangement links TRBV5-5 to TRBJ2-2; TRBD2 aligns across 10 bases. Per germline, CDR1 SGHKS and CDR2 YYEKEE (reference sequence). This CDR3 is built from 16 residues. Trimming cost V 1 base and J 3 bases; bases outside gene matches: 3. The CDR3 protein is CASSLRAGGYTGELFF. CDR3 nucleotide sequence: TGTGCCAGCAGCTTGAGAGCGGGAGGGTACACCGGGGAGCTGTTTTTT.

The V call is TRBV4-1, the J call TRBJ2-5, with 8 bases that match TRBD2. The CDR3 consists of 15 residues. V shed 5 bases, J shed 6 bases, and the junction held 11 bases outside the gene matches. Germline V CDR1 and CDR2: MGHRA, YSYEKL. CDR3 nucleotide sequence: TGCGCCAGCAGCGGGGCAGCGGGAGCCTTCCAGACCCAGTACTTC. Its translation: CASSGAAGAFQTQYF.